The 11 T cell receptor beta chains given below trace back to one sample, sequenced in a study of control samples from healthy donors and cancer patients. This table comes from immunoSEQ multiplex PCR, and its TCRdb copy is limited to in-frame clones, with some not included. The table has fewer than 200,000 clones, about 94% seen once. The material sequenced was blood. The source of these receptors is a woman aged 60-75 years in good health.

V is TRBV3-1 (or the pseudogene TRBV3-2) and J is TRBJ1-4; the match to TRBD1 covers 10 bases. This CDR3 comprises 15 residues. CDR1 is LGHDT, CDR2 YNNKEL, per germline (reference sequence). Trimming cost V 4 bases and J 10 bases; bases outside gene matches: 9. This CDR3 is CASSRKTGGKVKLFF. The CDR3 DNA sequence: TGTGCCAGCAGCCGAAAGACAGGGGGCAAGGTAAAACTGTTTTTT.

The CDR3 coding sequence is TGTGCCAGCAGTCGCCAGAGGAACACTGAAGCTTTCTTT. Protein product: CASSRQRNTEAFF. The chain is built from TRBV6-6 and TRBJ1-1; D is unresolved. Looked up from germline, CDR1 is MNHNY and CDR2 is SVGAGI (reference sequence). V lost 5 bases and J 1 base, leaving 8 bases between the germline ends. The CDR3 totals 13 residues.

In its sample, this clone was seen once. The V and J genes are TRBV30 and TRBJ2-1, with D possibly matching TRBD2 (7 bases). This CDR3 spans 13 amino acids. Germline loops: CDR1 GTSNPN, CDR2 SVGIG (reference sequence). With 4 bases removed from V and 6 bases from J, the gap between germline ends came to 13 bases. CDR3 loop: CAWNRGGVNEQFF. CDR3 sequence (DNA): TGTGCCTGGAATCGCGGGGGCGTCAATGAGCAGTTCTTC.

This rearrangement joins TRBV30 to TRBJ2-3, with 10 bases fitting TRBD2. The CDR3 is made up of 13 amino acids. CDR1 is GTSNPN, CDR2 SVGIG, per germline (reference sequence). Germline trimming cut 7 bases from V and 3 bases from J; bases unmatched to any gene: 4. CDR3 nucleotides: TGTGCCTTAACAGCGGGGGGGACAGATACGCAGTATTTT. Residues: CALTAGGTDTQYF. The whole variable domain, filled in from reference TRBV30 and TRBJ2-3, reads SQTIHQWPATLVQPVGSPLSLECTVEGTSNPNLYWYRQAAGRGLQLLFYSVGIGQISSEVPQNLSASRPQDRQFILSSKKLLLSDSGFYLCALTAGGTDTQYFGPGTRLTVL.

The V gene is TRBV6-4, the J gene TRBJ1-6; TRBD1 matches at 7 bases. V lost 4 bases to trimming and J lost 9 bases; unmatched junction nucleotides: 6. CDR3 size: 14 residues. Germline V lookup: CDR1 MRHNA, CDR2 SNTAGT. This chain's CDR3 is CASSAQQGSSPLHF. CDR3 DNA: TGTGCCAGCAGTGCCCAACAGGGGAGTTCACCCCTCCACTTT.

J is TRBJ2-3 and V is TRBV3-1 (or the pseudogene TRBV3-2); D is unclear. CDR1 is LGHDT, CDR2 YNNKEL, per germline (reference sequence). The CDR3 spans 12 residues. The ends were cut back, 3 bases at V and 6 bases at J, with 7 bases in the middle. The CDR3 is CASSHTRDTQYF. The CDR3 bases are TGTGCCAGCAGCCATACTCGTGATACGCAGTATTTT.

This chain uses TRBV2 with TRBJ2-3, with TRBD2 identical over 8 bases. CDR3 length equals 15 residues. Germline CDR1 SNHLY, CDR2 FYNNEI. The V gene end was trimmed by 5 bases and the J gene end by 2 bases; junction bases not matched to a gene: 6. Here the CDR3 reads CASSIAGIPTDTQYF. CDR3 nucleotides: TGTGCCAGCAGTATAGCGGGGATTCCCACAGATACGCAGTATTTT.

The J gene is TRBJ1-2, the V gene TRBV18, with D possibly being TRBD1 (5 bases). Trimming removed 3 bases from V and 4 bases from J, with 15 bases in between. Per germline, CDR1 KGHSH and CDR2 LQKENI. This CDR3 is 15 amino acids long. The CDR3 DNA reads as TGTGCCAGCTCACCTCAAGAACAGGCTACCTATGGCTACACCTTC. Translated, it gives CASSPQEQATYGYTF. Complete variable domain (other parts from reference TRBV18 and TRBJ1-2): NAGVMQNPRHLVRRRGQEARLRCSPMKGHSHVYWYRQLPEEGLKFMVYLQKENIIDESGMPKERFSAEFPKEGPSILRIQQVVRGDSAAYFCASSPQEQATYGYTFGSGTRLTVV.

V is TRBV9 and J is TRBJ1-2; unclear D gene. Trimming took 4 bases from V and 0 from J, leaving 22 bases between them. The CDR3 has 18 amino acids. Germline V gene sequence: CDR1 SGDLS, CDR2 YYNGEE. This chain's CDR3 is CASSPSAGVNPANYGYTF. CDR3 DNA: TGTGCCAGCAGCCCCTCAGCAGGCGTCAACCCAGCTAACTATGGCTACACCTTC.

The CDR3 sequence: CASSQDRLIRLNEKLFF. CDR3 coding DNA: TGCGCCAGCAGCCAAGATCGGTTAATTCGCCTAAATGAAAAACTGTTTTTT. The chain joins TRBV4-3 to TRBJ1-4; D unclear. V was clipped by 0 bases and J by 5 bases, with 16 bases between them. Germline CDR1 LGHNA, CDR2 YSLEER. The CDR3 totals 17 residues.

The rearrangement links TRBV28 to TRBJ1-2, with a tentative D call TRBD1 (5 bases). The CDR3 length is 15 residues. V was pared by 5 bases and J by 2 bases, with 15 bases between. The germline V gene has CDR1 MDHEN and CDR2 SYDVKM. CDR3 in amino acids: CASSPTGGANYGYTF. The CDR3 DNA sequence: TGTGCCAGCAGTCCTACTGGCGGGGCGAACTATGGCTACACCTTC.